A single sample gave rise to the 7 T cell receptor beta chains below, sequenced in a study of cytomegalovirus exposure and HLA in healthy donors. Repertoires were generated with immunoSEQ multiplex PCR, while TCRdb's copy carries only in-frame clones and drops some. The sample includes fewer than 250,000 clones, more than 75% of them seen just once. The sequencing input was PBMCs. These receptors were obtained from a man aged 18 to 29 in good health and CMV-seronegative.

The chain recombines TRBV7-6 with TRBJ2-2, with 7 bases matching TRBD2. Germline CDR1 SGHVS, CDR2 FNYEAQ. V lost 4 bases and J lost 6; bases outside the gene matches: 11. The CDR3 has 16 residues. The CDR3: CASSSHRGDYPGELFF. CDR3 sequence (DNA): TGTGCCAGCAGCTCTCACCGGGGGGACTACCCCGGGGAGCTGTTTTTT. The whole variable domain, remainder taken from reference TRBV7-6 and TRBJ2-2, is GAGVSQSPRYKVTKRGQDVALRCDPISGHVSLYWYRQALGQGPEFLTYFNYEAQQDKSGLPNDRFSAERPEGSISTLTIQRTEQRDSAMYRCASSSHRGDYPGELFFGEGSRLTVL.

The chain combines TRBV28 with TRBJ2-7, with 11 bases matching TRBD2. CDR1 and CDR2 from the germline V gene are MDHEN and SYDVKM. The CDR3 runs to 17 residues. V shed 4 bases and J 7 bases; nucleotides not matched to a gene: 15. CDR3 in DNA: TGTGCCAGCAGTTCGTGGGATTTAGCGGGAGGGCCTGGTGAGCAGTACTTC. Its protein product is CASSSWDLAGGPGEQYF.

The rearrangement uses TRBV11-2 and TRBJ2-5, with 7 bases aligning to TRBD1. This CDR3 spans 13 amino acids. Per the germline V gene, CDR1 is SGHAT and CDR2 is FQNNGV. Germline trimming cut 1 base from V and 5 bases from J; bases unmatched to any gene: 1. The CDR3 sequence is CASSLVRGETQYF. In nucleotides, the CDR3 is TGTGCCAGCAGCTTAGTCAGGGGGGAGACCCAGTACTTC.

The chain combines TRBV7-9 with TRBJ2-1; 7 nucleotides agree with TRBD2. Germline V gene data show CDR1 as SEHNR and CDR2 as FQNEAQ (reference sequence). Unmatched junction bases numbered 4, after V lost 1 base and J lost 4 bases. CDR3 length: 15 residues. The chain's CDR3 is CASSLGAGGYNEQFF. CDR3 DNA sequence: TGTGCCAGCAGCTTAGGAGCCGGGGGGTACAATGAGCAGTTCTTC.

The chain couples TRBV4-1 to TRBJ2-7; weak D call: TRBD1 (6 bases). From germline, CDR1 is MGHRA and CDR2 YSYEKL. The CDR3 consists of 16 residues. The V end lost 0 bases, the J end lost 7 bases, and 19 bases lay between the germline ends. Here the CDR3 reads CASSQDPYRVAGEQYF. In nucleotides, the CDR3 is TGCGCCAGCAGCCAAGACCCCTACAGGGTGGCAGGGGAGCAGTACTTC.

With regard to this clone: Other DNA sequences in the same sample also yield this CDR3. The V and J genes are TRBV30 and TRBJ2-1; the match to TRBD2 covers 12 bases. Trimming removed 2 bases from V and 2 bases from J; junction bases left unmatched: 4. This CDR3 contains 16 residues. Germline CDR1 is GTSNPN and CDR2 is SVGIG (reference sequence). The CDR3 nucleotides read TGTGCCTGGAGTTCCGGACTAGCGGGAACCTACAATGAGCAGTTCTTC. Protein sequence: CAWSSGLAGTYNEQFF.

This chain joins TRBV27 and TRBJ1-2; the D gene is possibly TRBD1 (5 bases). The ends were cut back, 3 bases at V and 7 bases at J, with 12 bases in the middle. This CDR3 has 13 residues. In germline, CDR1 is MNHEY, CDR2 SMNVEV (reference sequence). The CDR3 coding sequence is TGTGCCAGCAGTTTTTCGGGGGAATCTGGCTACACCTTC. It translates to CASSFSGESGYTF.